Described below is a single T cell receptor beta chain sequence and its context. Antigen: not known. Germline CDR1 and CDR2: KGHSH and LQKENI. The CDR3 length is 16 residues. The J segment lost 7 bases and the V segment lost 0 bases, leaving 6 bases of the junction unmatched. These data are taken from a study of cytomegalovirus exposure and HLA in healthy donors. Overall study results and limits: In the 120 validation repertoires, roughly 94% of cluster scores exceeded 0, per a later analysis. Cytomegalovirus-associated TCR beta chains were listed, numbering approximately 150.

Clones were read by immunoSEQ multiplex PCR, and TCRdb kept only the in-frame ones, dropping some. Altogether hundreds of thousands of clones are present, 80% to 90% being singletons, with the ten largest covering roughly 0.75%. The sequence was obtained from a woman younger than 35 in good health and CMV-seronegative. The sample taken for sequencing was PBMCs. The J gene is TRBJ1-6, the V gene TRBV18, with 7 positions matching TRBD1. CDR3 amino acids: CASSPPITGENSPLHF. The CDR3 DNA reads TGTGCCAGCTCACCACCGATAACAGGGGAAAATTCACCCCTCCACTTT.